Presented here are 20 T cell receptor beta chains from one specimen sequenced in a study of vaccination effects on CD4 cells after COVID-19. Under the ViraFEST assay, PBMC were stimulated with viral peptide pools so that antigen-specific CD4+ T cells expanded. Sequencing was performed afterwards. Following culture for roughly 10 days, CD4+ T cells were isolated. Recipients of the vaccine had no prior SARS-CoV-2 infection and negative nucleocapsid antibodies. Generated by immunoSEQ multiplex PCR, the TCRdb table keeps only in-frame clones and is missing some. The sample lists roughly 35,000 clones; around 73% were seen once. Their target antigens are unknown. The sample in question was CD4+ T cells from PBMCs cultured with HCoV-OC43 spike peptides, obtained before COVID-19 vaccination. Subset here: HCoV-OC43 spike overlapping peptide pool stimulation. The source is a human donor who received a COVID-19 vaccine.

This clone was detected only a few times. The chain is built from TRBV3-1 (or the pseudogene TRBV3-2) and TRBJ2-1, with D tentatively TRBD1 (5 bases). Deletions cut 6 bases from V and 0 bases from J, with 12 bases between. Per the germline V gene, CDR1 is LGHDT and CDR2 is YNNKEL (reference sequence). The CDR3 is 15 residues long. Written as DNA, the CDR3 is TGTGCCAGCAGTCAGGACACGAGCTCCTACAATGAGCAGTTCTTC. It is translated as CASSQDTSSYNEQFF.

V usage is TRBV24-1 and J usage is TRBJ2-2, with D uncertain. The CDR3 is 17 residues long. The germline V and J ends were trimmed by 11 bases and 0 bases, with 21 bases remaining between them. Looked up from germline, CDR1 is KGHDR and CDR2 is SFDVKD. The DNA for the CDR3 is TGTGCCAGAGAAACCCCCCGGATCCCTCCGAACACCGGGGAGCTGTTTTTT. The encoded protein is CARETPRIPPNTGELFF.

This chain links TRBV4-3 with TRBJ1-4, with 10 bases aligning to TRBD1. V trimming: 0 bases; J trimming: 7 bases; junction bases outside the gene matches: 5. The CDR3 has 16 amino acids. Per germline, CDR1 LGHNA and CDR2 YSLEER. CDR3 bases: TGCGCCAGCAGCCAAGACTGGACAGGGGGGCGTGAAAAACTGTTTTTT. Its translation: CASSQDWTGGREKLFF.

This clone occurred a few times. This chain links TRBV5-6 with TRBJ2-1, with 9 nucleotides matching TRBD1. CDR1 SGHDT and CDR2 YYEEEE come from the germline V gene. J gave up 1 base and V 1 base, and 3 bases lay outside the gene matches. This CDR3 spans 16 amino acids. CDR3 coding DNA: TGTGCCAGCAGCTTGTATGGGACAGGGTCCTACAATGAGCAGTTCTTC. Its protein is CASSLYGTGSYNEQFF.

This clone was counted between two and nine times. J is TRBJ1-1 and V is TRBV7-3; possibly TRBD1 for D (6 bases). In germline, CDR1 is SGHTA, CDR2 FQGTGA. V dropped 5 bases and J dropped 3 bases, with 10 bases sitting between them. The CDR3 spans 13 residues. CDR3 residues: CASSKNRDTEAFF. In DNA, the CDR3 is TGTGCCAGCAGCAAAAACAGGGACACTGAAGCTTTCTTT. Full variable domain (missing parts from reference TRBV7-3 and TRBJ1-1): GAGVSQTPSNKVTEKGKYVELRCDPISGHTALYWYRQSLGQGPEFLIYFQGTGAADDSGLPNDRFFAVRPEGSVSTLKIQRTERGDSAVYLCASSKNRDTEAFFGQGTRLTVV.

This chain links TRBV6-2 or TRBV6-3 with TRBJ1-2; possibly TRBD1 for D (5 bases). The germline V gene encodes CDR1 MNHEY and CDR2 SVGEGT. The CDR3 consists of 15 residues. The germline V and J ends were trimmed by 2 bases and 1 base, with 11 bases remaining between them. The CDR3 coding sequence is TGTGCCAGCAGTTACGACTGGGGGAGTAACTATGGCTACACCTTC. It specifies CASSYDWGSNYGYTF.

V is TRBV10-3 and J is TRBJ2-1; 8 nucleotides align to TRBD1. This CDR3 is 13 amino acids long. Trimming at V came to 3 bases and at J to 6 bases, leaving 1 base not matched to a gene. Germline-derived CDR1 and CDR2 are ENHRY and SYGVKD. CDR3 in DNA: TGTGCCATCAGTGACGGACAGGGCAATGAGCAGTTCTTC. Translating gives CAISDGQGNEQFF.

Only a few counts were recorded for this clone. This chain uses TRBV4-3 with TRBJ1-3; D not resolved. Germline CDR1 LGHNA, CDR2 YSLEER. V was clipped by 0 bases and J by 0 bases, with 6 bases between them. This CDR3 spans 15 amino acids. CDR3 sequence (DNA): TGCGCCAGCAGCCAAGAGCGGTTCTCTGGAAACACCATATATTTT. Amino acid sequence: CASSQERFSGNTIYF.

This sequence joins TRBV30 and TRBJ2-2, with 13 bases that match TRBD2. With V trimmed by 3 bases and J by 4 bases, 11 bases remained unmatched. Germline V gene data show CDR1 as GTSNPN and CDR2 as SVGIG (reference sequence). This CDR3 has 18 amino acids. The CDR3: CAWSTGTSGIMGTGELFF. As DNA, the CDR3 is TGTGCCTGGAGCACTGGGACTAGCGGGATAATGGGCACCGGGGAGCTGTTTTTT.

Written as DNA, the CDR3 is TGTGCCAGCAGCTATGCCCCAAGTGAGACCTACGAGCAGTACTTC. Translation gives CASSYAPSETYEQYF. V gene TRBV3-1 (or the pseudogene TRBV3-2) combines with J gene TRBJ2-7; D gene unclear. This CDR3 spans 15 amino acids. V lost 5 bases to trimming and J lost 2 bases, with 16 bases between them. Germline V gene sequence: CDR1 LGHDT, CDR2 YNNKEL (reference sequence).

The chain is built from TRBV5-1 and TRBJ2-3; 15 positions match TRBD2. CDR3 length equals 17 residues. Trimming cost V 3 bases and J 5 bases; bases outside gene matches: 7. Germline CDR1 is SGHRS and CDR2 is YFSETQ. This CDR3 is CASSSGTSGGQGDTQYF. Here the CDR3 DNA reads TGCGCCAGCAGCTCTGGGACTAGCGGGGGGCAGGGAGATACGCAGTATTTT. The complete variable domain, with remaining parts taken from reference TRBV5-1 and TRBJ2-3, reads KAGVTQTPRYLIKTRGQQVTLSCSPISGHRSVSWYQQTPGQGLQFLFEYFSETQRNKGNFPGRFSGRQFSNSRSEMNVSTLELGDSALYLCASSSGTSGGQGDTQYFGPGTRLTVL.

This chain uses TRBV4-3 with TRBJ2-1; a weak D match, TRBD2 (6 bases). V was shortened by 5 bases and J by 2 bases, with 7 bases between the two germline ends. There are 13 residues in the CDR3. Germline V lookup: CDR1 LGHNA, CDR2 YSLEER. CDR3 bases: TGCGCCAGCAGCTCGGGGGCCTACAATGAGCAGTTCTTC. Its protein product is CASSSGAYNEQFF.

This rearrangement joins TRBV28 to TRBJ1-2, with 7 bases matching TRBD1. This CDR3 contains 16 residues. The germline CDR1 and CDR2 sequences are MDHEN and SYDVKM. The V and J ends lost 2 bases and 5 bases, in that order; junction bases with no gene match: 11. CDR3 bases: TGTGCCAGCAGTTTACGACAGGGCCTCTTGAATTATGGCTACACCTTC. Protein product: CASSLRQGLLNYGYTF.

This clone was recorded only once. The chain has TRBV4-1 and TRBJ2-7; 12 positions agree with TRBD2. The CDR3 extends over 15 amino acids. After removal of 0 bases from V and 3 bases from J, the junction contained 0 bases not matched to a gene. Germline V lookup: CDR1 MGHRA, CDR2 YSYEKL. CDR3 region: CASSQEGLAGYEQYF. DNA for the CDR3: TGCGCCAGCAGCCAAGAGGGACTAGCGGGCTACGAGCAGTACTTC.

The chain employs TRBV30 and TRBJ1-2; D possibly corresponds to TRBD1 (6 bases). Deletions cut 7 bases from V and 13 bases from J, with 22 bases between. Germline CDR1 is GTSNPN and CDR2 is SVGIG (reference sequence). This CDR3 has 12 residues. DNA for the CDR3: TGTGCCTCGGCAGGGGCAGGAGCTTCGTGCACCTTC. It yields the protein CASAGAGASCTF.

CDR3 nucleotide sequence: TGCGCCAGCAGCTTGGGGGAGGGTTTCTCCTACGAGCAGTACTTC. It encodes CASSLGEGFSYEQYF. The genes are TRBV5-1 and TRBJ2-7; 7 bases map to TRBD2. Trimming cost V 0 bases and J 0 bases; bases outside gene matches: 3. The CDR3 contains 15 residues. Germline-derived CDR1 and CDR2 are SGHRS and YFSETQ.

The table lists this clone with a count of one. The chain uses TRBV6-5 and TRBJ2-7; TRBD2 matches 13 bases. This CDR3 is 15 amino acids long. Per germline, CDR1 MNHEY and CDR2 SVGAGI. The V segment lost 6 bases and the J segment 5 bases; nucleotides outside the gene matches: 7. The CDR3 bases are TGTGCCAGCAGCAACGGACTAGCGGGGGTCAACGAGCAGTACTTC. Translation: CASSNGLAGVNEQYF.

This chain uses TRBV5-6 with TRBJ1-3; D is unclear. CDR3 length: 16 amino acids. Germline CDR1 SGHDT, CDR2 YYEEEE. Deletions cut 4 bases from V and 0 bases from J, with 14 bases between. In DNA form, the CDR3 reads TGTGCCAGCAGCCTAACCGGACGACGCTCTGGAAACACCATATATTTT. Encoded protein: CASSLTGRRSGNTIYF.

The chain has TRBV18 and TRBJ2-3; a possible D gene is TRBD1 (5 bases). Germline V CDR1 and CDR2: KGHSH, LQKENI. V was cut by 3 bases and J by 5 bases, with 15 bases left in between. The CDR3 extends over 15 amino acids. CDR3 nucleotide sequence: TGTGCCAGCTCACCCGGGCAGGGTGTTGGAGATACGCAGTATTTT. Protein product: CASSPGQGVGDTQYF. Drawing the rest from reference TRBV18 and TRBJ2-3, the complete variable domain is NAGVMQNPRHLVRRRGQEARLRCSPMKGHSHVYWYRQLPEEGLKFMVYLQKENIIDESGMPKERFSAEFPKEGPSILRIQQVVRGDSAAYFCASSPGQGVGDTQYFGPGTRLTVL.

The chain has TRBV28 and TRBJ2-7; D is uncertain. The CDR3 totals 13 residues. V lost 6 bases to trimming and J lost 4 bases, with 13 bases between them. CDR1 is MDHEN, CDR2 SYDVKM, per germline. CDR3 in DNA: TGTGCCAGCAGCAGGATTGGCCAATACGAGCAGTACTTC. Its translation is CASSRIGQYEQYF.